Shown below are 20 T cell receptor beta chains from a single sample sequenced in a study of CD4+ T cells in melanoma. Clones were sequenced by immunoSEQ multiplex PCR, and TCRdb holds only the in-frame ones, with some missing. The sample shows 10,000 to 13,000 clones, approximately 71% of them seen only once. Specimen: cells from a culture (not recorded whether cultured in vitro). These receptors were obtained from a human donor with melanoma.

The V call is TRBV9, the J call TRBJ2-1; 9 positions match TRBD2. Germline loops: CDR1 SGDLS, CDR2 YYNGEE. With 0 bases clipped from V and 10 bases from J, the junction kept 5 bases outside the gene matches. The CDR3 has 14 amino acids. CDR3 coding DNA: TGTGCCAGCAGCGTAGCTACTAGCGGGCGGGAGCAGTTCTTC. This translates into CASSVATSGREQFF.

The rearrangement uses TRBV2 and TRBJ1-2; possibly TRBD1 for D (5 bases). Trimming left V 0 bases short and J 6 bases short, with 11 bases between. This CDR3 contains 14 residues. The germline V gene encodes CDR1 SNHLY and CDR2 FYNNEI. The CDR3, as DNA: TGTGCCAGCAGTGAAGCGCCCAGGGAGCATGGCTACACCTTC. As protein: CASSEAPREHGYTF.

There are a few counts of this clone. V usage is TRBV5-1 and J usage is TRBJ1-2, with D hard to call. There are 12 residues in the CDR3. Per germline, CDR1 SGHRS and CDR2 YFSETQ. The V end lost 4 bases, the J end lost 7 bases, and 11 bases lay between the germline ends. The CDR3: CASSLDATGYTF. CDR3 DNA sequence: TGCGCCAGCAGCCTCGACGCTACTGGCTACACCTTC.

The chain combines TRBV29-1 with TRBJ1-2, with 9 bases fitting TRBD1. Looked up from germline, CDR1 is SQVTM and CDR2 is ANQGSEA. Trimming removed 6 bases from V and 1 base from J; junction bases left unmatched: 6. The CDR3 extends over 14 amino acids. The CDR3 region is CSVVTGGDNYGYTF. The DNA for the CDR3 is TGCAGCGTCGTGACAGGGGGGGATAACTATGGCTACACCTTC.

The chain carries TRBV7-5 and TRBJ2-2; TRBD2, the table's D call, was not compared with the DNA. TRBV7-5 is a documented pseudogene. The length of the CDR3 is 18 residues. The CDR3 DNA reads TGTGCCAGAAGCTTAGTTGTTTGGGTCGCGGGTCGGGGCGGGGAGCTGTTTTTT. Protein sequence: CARSLVVWVAGRGGELFF.

CDR3 in amino acids: CASTFSGQTNEQFF. The CDR3 DNA sequence: TGTGCCAGCACCTTCTCAGGACAGACCAATGAGCAGTTCTTC. The genes are TRBV6-5 and TRBJ2-1; TRBD1 might be the D (6 bases). The V gene's germline CDR1 is MNHEY and CDR2 SVGAGI. The CDR3 contains 14 residues. Trimming took 7 bases from V and 6 from J, leaving 16 bases between them.

This clone is classed as medium-sized. The chain recombines TRBV7-9 with TRBJ2-5; D ambiguous. Germline CDR1 SEHNR, CDR2 FQNEAQ (reference sequence). This CDR3 comprises 11 residues. V gave up 4 bases and J gave up 7 bases, with 7 bases separating them. The CDR3 bases are TGTGCCAGCAGCTCCTCCGCGACCCAGTACTTC. It translates to CASSSSATQYF.

The rearrangement links TRBV7-9 to TRBJ2-3; no reliable D call. The CDR3 contains 15 residues. The V gene lost 1 base and the J gene lost 4 bases, with 12 bases spanning the gap. From germline, CDR1 is SEHNR and CDR2 FQNEAQ (reference sequence). DNA of the CDR3: TGTGCCAGCAGCTTAGTCGTTCTTGGGGCAGATACGCAGTATTTT. Its translation: CASSLVVLGADTQYF.

This clone was seen a few times. The chain couples TRBV19 to TRBJ1-1; D unresolved. The CDR3 contains 12 residues. V lost 9 bases and J 1 base, leaving 9 bases between the germline ends. The germline CDR1 and CDR2 sequences are LNHDA and SQIVND (reference sequence). CDR3 DNA sequence: TGTGCCAGCCAGACGGGGAACACTGAAGCTTTCTTT. Residues: CASQTGNTEAFF.

The rearrangement joins TRBV5-6 to TRBJ1-5; D is ambiguous. This CDR3 has 15 amino acids. With 2 bases removed from V and 4 bases from J, the gap between germline ends came to 13 bases. The germline CDR1 and CDR2 sequences are SGHDT and YYEEEE. The chain's CDR3 is CASSFGILGNQPQHF. CDR3 nucleotides: TGTGCCAGCAGCTTTGGTATTCTCGGGAATCAGCCCCAGCATTTT.

The chain recombines TRBV2 with TRBJ2-3; 8 positions match TRBD2. V was clipped by 5 bases and J by 6 bases; unmatched bases: 7. The CDR3 is 14 amino acids. The germline V gene has CDR1 SNHLY and CDR2 FYNNEI. In DNA form, the CDR3 reads TGTGCCAGCAGTCCGGGACTAGTCGGGGATACGCAGTATTTT. This gives the protein CASSPGLVGDTQYF.

The V call is TRBV6-5, the J call TRBJ1-6; TRBD1 is a possible D gene (5 bases). With 2 bases removed from V and 7 bases from J, the gap between germline ends came to 12 bases. This CDR3 has 15 residues. Germline V CDR1 and CDR2: MNHEY, SVGAGI. CDR3 nucleotide sequence: TGTGCCAGCAGTTACCGCGACAGTCCGAATTCACCCCTCCACTTT. Translating it yields CASSYRDSPNSPLHF.

The rearrangement joins TRBV5-4 to TRBJ2-3, with 8 bases matching TRBD2. CDR1 and CDR2 (germline): SGHNT, YYREEE (reference sequence). Trimming took 5 bases from V and 8 from J; bases not matched to a gene: 7. The CDR3 is 13 residues long. Here the CDR3 DNA reads TGTGCCAGCAGGATTACTAGCGGAGCTACGCAGTATTTT. It translates to CASRITSGATQYF. Full variable domain (missing parts from reference TRBV5-4 and TRBJ2-3): ETGVTQSPTHLIKTRGQQVTLRCSSQSGHNTVSWYQQALGQGPQFIFQYYREEENGRGNFPPRFSGLQFPNYSSELNVNALELDDSALYLCASRITSGATQYFGPGTRLTVL.

J is TRBJ1-2 and V is TRBV6-1; D perhaps matches TRBD1 (5 bases). The germline V gene has CDR1 MNHNS and CDR2 SASEGT. Trimming took off 1 base at V and 2 bases at J, with 11 bases between the two ends. The CDR3 is made up of 15 amino acids. The CDR3: CASSEGGAGNYGYTF. CDR3 coding DNA: TGTGCCAGCAGTGAAGGTGGGGCAGGGAACTATGGCTACACCTTC.

The chain has TRBV6-5 and TRBJ2-1; D is perhaps TRBD1 or TRBD2 (5 bases each). The V end was cut by 4 bases, the J end by 2 bases, with 12 bases between. CDR1 is MNHEY and CDR2 is SVGAGI in the germline V gene. The CDR3 is made up of 15 amino acids. CDR3: CASSFSRGAYNEQFF. The CDR3 DNA is TGTGCCAGCAGTTTCTCCCGAGGGGCCTACAATGAGCAGTTCTTC.

This clone has more than one count but fewer than ten. V is TRBV6-1 and J is TRBJ2-5, with 7 bases fitting TRBD2. This CDR3 region has 19 residues. J was trimmed by 2 bases and V by 4 bases; bases with no gene match: 19. The germline V gene has CDR1 MNHNS and CDR2 SASEGT. The chain's CDR3 is CASSVLLSSGIGGQETQYF. The CDR3 DNA is TGTGCCAGCAGTGTCCTTCTATCCAGCGGGATTGGGGGACAAGAGACCCAGTACTTC.

This clone was observed a few times. The chain joins TRBV6-1 to TRBJ1-2; the match to TRBD1 covers 10 bases. The germline gives CDR1 MNHNS, CDR2 SASEGT. This CDR3 comprises 13 residues. V lost 3 bases to trimming and J lost 7 bases; unmatched junction nucleotides: 2. The CDR3: CASSDRDRGGYTF. The CDR3 nucleotides are TGTGCCAGCAGTGACCGGGACAGGGGTGGCTACACCTTC.

The V gene is TRBV7-2, the J gene TRBJ2-7; 7 bases match TRBD1. Germline lookup yields CDR1 SGHTA and CDR2 FQGNSA. V lost 5 bases to trimming and J lost 3 bases; unmatched junction nucleotides: 7. This CDR3 has 14 amino acids. This CDR3 is CASSPDRDDYEQYF. For the CDR3, the DNA is TGTGCCAGCAGCCCCGACAGGGACGACTACGAGCAGTACTTC.

This clone was observed a few times. The rearrangement uses TRBV18 and TRBJ1-1; D is perhaps TRBD1 (6 bases). V dropped 3 bases and J dropped 3 bases, with 11 bases sitting between them. The CDR3 is made up of 14 amino acids. CDR1 is KGHSH, CDR2 LQKENI, per germline. The CDR3 coding sequence is TGTGCCAGCTCACCGAGACAGGACCACACTGAAGCTTTCTTT. Its translation: CASSPRQDHTEAFF.

The chain recombines TRBV21-1 with TRBJ2-7. TRBV21-1 is described as a pseudogene. The CDR3 sequence is 14 residues long. The DNA of the CDR3 is TGTGCCACCAACACATACCCGACCGCCTACGAGCAGTACTTC. Translating it yields CATNTYPTAYEQYF.